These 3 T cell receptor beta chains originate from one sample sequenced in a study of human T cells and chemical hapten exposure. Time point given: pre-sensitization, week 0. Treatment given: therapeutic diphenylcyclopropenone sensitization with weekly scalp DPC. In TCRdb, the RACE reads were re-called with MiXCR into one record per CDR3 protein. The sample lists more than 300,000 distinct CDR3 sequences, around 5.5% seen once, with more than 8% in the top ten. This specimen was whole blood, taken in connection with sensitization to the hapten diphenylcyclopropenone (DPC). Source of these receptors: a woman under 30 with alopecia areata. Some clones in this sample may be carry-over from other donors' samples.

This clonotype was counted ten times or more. For the CDR3, the DNA is TGTGCCAGCAGCTTAAGGGTCATGGGAAAAAACATTCAGTACTTC. Its translation: CASSLRVMGKNIQYF. This rearrangement joins TRBV7-2 to TRBJ2-4; D gene unclear. CDR3 size: 15 residues. The V gene lost 2 bases and the J gene lost 4 bases, with 12 bases spanning the gap. Per the germline V gene, CDR1 is SGHTA and CDR2 is FQGNSA.

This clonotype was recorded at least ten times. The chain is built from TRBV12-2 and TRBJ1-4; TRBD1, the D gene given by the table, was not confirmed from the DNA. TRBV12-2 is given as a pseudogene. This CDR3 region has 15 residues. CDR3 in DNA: TGTGCAAGTCGCCCGGACAGGGCAACTAATGAAAAACTGTTTTTT. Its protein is CASRPDRATNEKLFF.

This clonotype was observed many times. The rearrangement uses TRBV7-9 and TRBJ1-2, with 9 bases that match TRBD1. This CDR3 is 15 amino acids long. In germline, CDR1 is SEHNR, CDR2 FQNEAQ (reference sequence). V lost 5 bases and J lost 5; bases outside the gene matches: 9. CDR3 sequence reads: CASSTQGAREYGYTF. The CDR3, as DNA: TGTGCCAGCAGCACACAGGGGGCACGGGAGTATGGCTACACCTTC.